Sequencing of this TCR beta chain was carried out in a study of blood T cell repertoires in COVID-19. In this sample, this clone turned up a few times. As processed by the authors: Researchers report that nucleated cell counts were estimated from reference gene primer amplification. Sequencing used immunoSEQ multiplex PCR; TCRdb keeps in-frame clones, though not all of them. That table furnishes V, J and clone size, whereas the DNA furnished D and trimming. Here the sample spans 350,000 to 450,000 clones, around nine tenths being singletons. Cohorts were determined from participant-reported clinical history. The CDR3 length is 13 residues. Germline loops: CDR1 MNHNS, CDR2 SASEGT. The V gene lost 2 bases and the J gene lost 5 bases, with 9 bases spanning the gap.

Sequenced material: PBMCs or T cells enriched from blood (not recorded which). The V and J genes are TRBV6-1 and TRBJ1-1; D unclear. The TCR originated in a woman aged 18 to 35 who had been exposed to COVID-19. The CDR3 loop reads CASSEQVRTEAFF. CDR3 bases: TGTGCCAGCAGTGAACAGGTACGAACTGAAGCTTTCTTT.